The rows below give T cell receptor beta chains drawn from one sample of a study of Graves' ophthalmopathy and Graves' hyperthyroidism. TCRdb itself ran the multiplex PCR reads through MiXCR, one entry per CDR3 protein. Of about 400,000 distinct CDR3 sequences detected, approximately 20% appear once; the ten largest clones hold 1.6%. Sequencing was carried out using peripheral blood. These TCRs come from a woman aged 18 to 35 with Graves' ophthalmopathy. The CDR3 runs from the conserved cysteine through the conserved F or W. D genes are given only for firm matches. Part of the rows lack a size; the others show once, few, many or a class for expanded clones.

TRBJ1-6 TRBV6-1 NA many TGTGCCAGCAGTGGCCGACCTGAATATAATTCACCCCTCCACTTT CASSGRPEYNSPLHF
TRBJ1-1 TRBV12-3/TRBV12-4 NA few TGTGCCAGCAGTAGAACAGGGCAAACTGAAGCTTTCTTT CASSRTGQTEAFF
TRBJ2-5 TRBV29-1 NA many TGCAGCGTGCTTCAAGAGACCCAGTACTTC CSVLQETQYF
TRBJ2-2 TRBV11-2 TRBD1 many TGTGCCAGCAGCACAACAGGGGTCGCCGGGGAGCTGTTTTTT CASSTTGVAGELFF
TRBJ2-5 TRBV20-1 NA many TGCAGTGCTAGAGATCTTCGGGAAACACAAGAGACCCAGTACTTC CSARDLRETQETQYF
TRBJ2-5 TRBV11-2 NA NA TGTGCCAGCAGCTTAGATCGCTCTTGGGCCCAAGAGACCCAGTACTTC CASSLDRSWAQETQYF
TRBJ2-7 TRBV9 NA NA TGTGCCAGCAGCGGTAGATCCTACGAGCAGTACTTC CASSGRSYEQYF
TRBJ1-1 TRBV28 TRBD1 many TGTGCCAGCATCGACGACAGGGGGCGCGCTTTCTTT CASIDDRGRAFF
TRBJ1-1 TRBV29-1 NA many TGCAGCGTTGAAGAGGGGGGGAAGGGGACTGAAGCTTTCTTT CSVEEGGKGTEAFF
TRBJ2-1 TRBV6-1 NA few TGTGCCAGCAGTGGGTCTGTGGTGAGACTCAACTACAATGAGCAGTTCTTC CASSGSVVRLNYNEQFF
TRBJ2-6 TRBV6-1 NA many TGTGCCAGCAGTGAACAGGGGTTTCCCAACGTCCTGACTTTC CASSEQGFPNVLTF
TRBJ2-7 TRBV7-2 NA many TGTGCCAGCAGCTATCTAATTGTAACGGCCTCCTACGAGCAGTACTTC CASSYLIVTASYEQYF
TRBJ1-2 TRBV11-2 TRBD1 NA TGTGCCAGCAGCTTCACCCGGGACAGGACTAACTATGGCTACACCTTC CASSFTRDRTNYGYTF
TRBJ1-1 TRBV7-3 NA many TGTGCCAGCAGCTTACAGGGGCCCGCTATGAACACTGAAGCTTTCTTT CASSLQGPAMNTEAFF
TRBJ2-5 TRBV3-1 TRBD1 many TGTGCCAGCAGCCAGGAACAGGGGGCTTGGGAGACCCAGTACTTC CASSQEQGAWETQYF
TRBJ2-6 TRBV6-2/TRBV6-3 NA many TGTGCCGGCACTCACAGGGTAGCTGGGGCCAACGTCCTGACTTTC CAGTHRVAGANVLTF
TRBJ1-2 TRBV27 NA many TGTGCCAGCAGTTTATCCTTACCGCTCCCGGGGGGCATAGGGTATGGCTACACCTTC CASSLSLPLPGGIGYGYTF
TRBJ1-1 TRBV12-3/TRBV12-4 NA many TGTGCCAGCACCCCGGAGGGGACTGAAGCTTTCTTT CASTPEGTEAFF
TRBJ2-5 TRBV11-2 NA many TGTGCCAGCAGAGGGTTAACCGGGGGCCTGTTTAAGTCCCAGTACTTC CASRGLTGGLFKSQYF
TRBJ1-1 TRBV27 NA many TGTGCCAGCAGTTTATGGCAGGAGGGCACTGAAGCTTTCTTT CASSLWQEGTEAFF
TRBJ2-7 TRBV2 NA many TGTGCCAGCAGTGAAGCTTACTTCGTCGAGCAGTACTTC CASSEAYFVEQYF
TRBJ1-5 TRBV20-1 TRBD1 many TGCAGTGCTCTGAGTGCGGAGGGGGCCTATCAGCCCCAGCATTTT CSALSAEGAYQPQHF
TRBJ1-1 TRBV14 TRBD1 many TGTGCCAGCAGCCAAGGAGGCAGGGGGCAAACTGAAGCTTTCTTT CASSQGGRGQTEAFF
TRBJ2-7 TRBV7-2 TRBD2 many TGTGCCAGCAGCCCAATCCTCGCTAGCGGGGAACTAAGGGTTGGCGAGCAGTACTTC CASSPILASGELRVGEQYF
TRBJ2-4 TRBV7-2 NA many TGTGCCAGCAGCCTAAGCGCAGCCAAAAACATTCAGTACTTC CASSLSAAKNIQYF
TRBJ2-4 TRBV5-6 NA NA TGTGCCAGCAGCTTGTTGCAGGCGGCGAACATTCAGTACTTC CASSLLQAANIQYF
TRBJ2-7 TRBV20-1 TRBD2 many TGCAGTGCTAGAGATCATGGGGGTGGCGGGAGCTCCTACGAGCAGTACTTC CSARDHGGGGSSYEQYF
TRBJ1-2 TRBV4-3 NA many TGCGCCAGCAGCCAAGATCGGGGGGCGGGCTATGGCTACACCTTC CASSQDRGAGYGYTF
TRBJ2-1 TRBV30 TRBD2 NA TGTGCCTGGAGCCTATCGAGAAATGAGCGGGGGGGCCTTTCCTACAATGAGCAGTTCTTC CAWSLSRNERGGLSYNEQFF
TRBJ2-5 TRBV24-1 NA many TGTGCCACCATAGCGCACAGTCGGATTCAAGAGACCCAGTACTTC CATIAHSRIQETQYF
TRBJ2-5 TRBV20-1 TRBD2 many TGCAGTGCTAGCAGGGCTAGCGGACAAGAGACCCAGTACTTC CSASRASGQETQYF
TRBJ1-3 TRBV11-2 NA NA TGTGCCAGCAGCCCCCTGGGGGTTCAGAGAACTGGAAACACCATATATTTT CASSPLGVQRTGNTIYF
TRBJ1-1 TRBV7-2 TRBD1 many TGTGCCAGCAGCTTAGTAGGGACAGCGAACACTGAAGCTTTCTTT CASSLVGTANTEAFF
TRBJ1-5 TRBV6-5 NA many TGTGCCAGCAGTTACAGGGAAAATCAGCCCCAGCATTTT CASSYRENQPQHF
TRBJ1-5 TRBV18 NA NA TGTGCCAGCTCACCATTAGCCGGGGGTGAGCCCCAGCATTTT CASSPLAGGEPQHF
TRBJ2-7 TRBV30 TRBD2 NA TGTGCCTGGAGTCCACTAGCGGGAGTCAGTTACGAGCAGTACTTC CAWSPLAGVSYEQYF
TRBJ2-7 TRBV6-5 TRBD2 many TGTGCCAGCAGTTACTCGACCCTCCATCCGGGACTAGCGGAGATCTACGAGCAGTACTTC CASSYSTLHPGLAEIYEQYF
TRBJ1-3 TRBV7-6 NA many TGTGCCAGCAGCTTTTTTAGGGACATGGGCTCTGGAAACACCATATATTTT CASSFFRDMGSGNTIYF
TRBJ2-2 TRBV28 TRBD1 NA TGTGCCAGCAGAAGACAGGGGGTGGGGGCCGGGGAGCTGTTTTTT CASRRQGVGAGELFF
TRBJ2-5 TRBV5-1 TRBD2 NA TGCGCCAGCAGGGGATTAGCGGGAGGACAAGAGACCCAGTACTTC CASRGLAGGQETQYF
TRBJ1-5 TRBV5-5 NA many TGTGCCAGCAGCTTGGAAGGAGGCGTCCAGCCCCAGCATTTT CASSLEGGVQPQHF